The clone carrying this T cell receptor (beta chain) occurred a few times. Its target is not known. This sample stems from a study of cytomegalovirus exposure and HLA in healthy donors. Trimming removed 6 bases from V and 4 bases from J, with 16 bases in between. Germline assignment: CDR1 MDHEN and CDR2 SYDVKM. The CDR3 sequence is 15 residues long. A multiplex PCR was run with 60 Vbeta primers and 13 Jbeta primers. The table came from immunoSEQ multiplex PCR; TCRdb's copy has only in-frame clones and leaves some out. The table records about 55,000 clones, 45% to 70% of them present only once. Whole-study results and caveats: Through in vitro validation, three CMV-associated chains were shown to be specific for CMV antigens.

This TCR was sampled from a human donor in good health. The specimen was PBMCs. J is TRBJ1-5 and V is TRBV28; D possibly corresponds to TRBD1 (5 bases). The CDR3 sequence: CASRSGDRGNQPQHF. The DNA for the CDR3 is TGTGCCAGCAGGTCGGGGGATAGAGGGAATCAGCCCCAGCATTTT.